Shown below are 32 T cell receptor beta chains from a single sample sequenced in a study of blood T cell repertoires in COVID-19. Sequencing was performed with immunoSEQ multiplex PCR; in TCRdb, only in-frame clones are kept and a portion is missing. The sample comprises 150,000 or so clones, around 87% of which are singletons, and around 0.6% rests with the top ten. Sample: peripheral blood. The source is a man aged 60 to 69 with COVID-19, enrolled during active disease.

The chain carries TRBV24-1 and TRBJ2-1, with 7 bases lining up with TRBD1. The CDR3 runs 15 residues. With V trimmed by 5 bases and J by 1 base, 4 bases remained unmatched. Germline CDR1 is KGHDR and CDR2 is SFDVKD. The CDR3 bases are TGTGCCACCAGTGGAAGGGACAGATCCTACAATGAGCAGTTCTTC. This encodes CATSGRDRSYNEQFF.

The chain recombines TRBV3-1 (or the pseudogene TRBV3-2) with TRBJ1-2; D gene ambiguous. The CDR3 covers 13 residues. Germline V gene sequence: CDR1 LGHDT, CDR2 YNNKEL (reference sequence). The germline V and J ends were trimmed by 4 bases and 4 bases, with 10 bases remaining between them. Here the CDR3 DNA reads TGTGCCAGCAGCCCGCCCGGGTTCTATGGCTACACCTTC. Protein product: CASSPPGFYGYTF.

This clone was observed a single time. The genes are TRBV20-1 and TRBJ1-2; D gene unclear. Looked up from germline, CDR1 is DFQATT and CDR2 is SNEGSKA (reference sequence). V lost 6 bases and J 6 bases, leaving 11 bases between the germline ends. The CDR3 extends over 11 amino acids. The CDR3 reads CSAQALNGYTF. DNA of the CDR3: TGCAGTGCGCAGGCCTTGAATGGCTACACCTTC.

This chain connects TRBV29-1 to TRBJ1-2; D not certain. The V gene lost 1 base and the J gene lost 4 bases, with 7 bases spanning the gap. CDR1 is SQVTM and CDR2 is ANQGSEA in the germline V gene. The CDR3 has 12 residues. The CDR3 sequence is CSVEGGSYGYTF. The CDR3 region has the DNA TGCAGCGTTGAAGGCGGGAGCTATGGCTACACCTTC.

The chain is built from TRBV19 and TRBJ1-6; TRBD1 matches at 7 bases. The CDR3 is made up of 14 amino acids. J was trimmed by 7 bases and V by 2 bases; bases with no gene match: 2. Germline V lookup: CDR1 LNHDA, CDR2 SQIVND (reference sequence). The CDR3 region is CASSINRGNSPLHF. CDR3 sequence (DNA): TGTGCCAGTAGTATAAACAGGGGAAATTCACCCCTCCACTTT.

This clone was seen only once. The J gene is TRBJ2-5, the V gene TRBV28; the D gene is possibly TRBD1 (5 bases). The germline V and J ends were trimmed by 4 bases and 1 base, with 13 bases remaining between them. CDR3 length equals 15 residues. Germline lookup yields CDR1 MDHEN and CDR2 SYDVKM. CDR3: CASSSPRQFQETQYF. The CDR3 coding sequence is TGTGCCAGCAGTTCCCCCAGACAGTTCCAAGAGACCCAGTACTTC.

The genes are TRBV11-2 and TRBJ2-1; 9 positions agree with TRBD1. The CDR3 spans 15 residues. J lost 4 bases, V lost 1 base, and 2 bases had no gene match. Per the germline V gene, CDR1 is SGHAT and CDR2 is FQNNGV. CDR3 loop: CASSLAGQGYNEQFF. Written as DNA, the CDR3 is TGTGCCAGCAGCTTAGCGGGACAGGGTTACAATGAGCAGTTCTTC.

The V call is TRBV9, the J call TRBJ2-7; D possibly corresponds to TRBD1 (6 bases). The CDR3 sequence is 14 residues long. With 6 bases removed from V and 3 bases from J, the gap between germline ends came to 16 bases. Germline CDR1 reads SGDLS; CDR2 reads YYNGEE. The CDR3 region is CASNQQGSGYEQYF. CDR3 in DNA: TGTGCCAGCAACCAACAGGGCTCGGGCTACGAGCAGTACTTC.

The chain has TRBV28 and TRBJ2-3; 9 nucleotides agree with TRBD2. Germline values: CDR1 MDHEN, CDR2 SYDVKM. V was pared by 5 bases and J by 7 bases, with 7 bases of the junction left unmatched. This CDR3 contains 14 residues. CDR3 sequence (DNA): TGTGCCAGCAGTAGGAGCGGGGGGCCTAATACGCAGTATTTT. This sequence encodes CASSRSGGPNTQYF.

The rearrangement links TRBV28 to TRBJ2-7; possible D gene TRBD1, 6 bases. V was trimmed by 3 bases and J by 7 bases, leaving 13 bases between them. This CDR3 has 13 residues. Germline V gene sequence: CDR1 MDHEN, CDR2 SYDVKM. CDR3 residues: CASSFHRAREQYF. The CDR3 coding sequence is TGTGCCAGCAGTTTCCACAGGGCACGGGAGCAGTACTTC.

The genes are TRBV19 and TRBJ1-5; a weak D match, TRBD1 (6 bases). V lost 7 bases, J lost 5 bases, and 21 bases lay in between. Germline values: CDR1 LNHDA, CDR2 SQIVND (reference sequence). The CDR3 is 16 amino acids. Here the CDR3 reads CASNSPPGTNDQPQHF. The CDR3 bases are TGTGCCAGTAACTCACCCCCCGGGACAAATGATCAGCCCCAGCATTTT.

This chain connects TRBV12-5 to TRBJ1-3, with TRBD1 matching over 8 bases. Trimming took 5 bases from V and 4 from J; bases not matched to a gene: 7. CDR3 size: 15 residues. In germline, CDR1 is LGHNT, CDR2 FRNRAP. This chain's CDR3 is CASGQPHRGGNTIYF. DNA for the CDR3: TGTGCTAGTGGTCAACCCCACAGGGGGGGAAACACCATATATTTT.

Here the CDR3 reads CASSPRRTGSGNTIYF. The CDR3 nucleotides read TGTGCCAGCAGCCCCCGTAGGACAGGGAGTGGAAACACCATATATTTT. J is TRBJ1-3 and V is TRBV7-8; TRBD1 matches at 8 bases. Per the germline V gene, CDR1 is SGHVS and CDR2 is FQNEAQ. V trimming: 5 bases; J trimming: 3 bases; junction bases outside the gene matches: 9. The CDR3 is 16 amino acids.

Here the CDR3 reads CASSEWFGQGSETQYF. In DNA, the CDR3 is TGTGCCAGCAGTGAATGGTTTGGCCAGGGTTCCGAGACCCAGTACTTC. The chain couples TRBV2 to TRBJ2-5; D is possibly TRBD1 (5 bases). Germline CDR1 reads SNHLY; CDR2 reads FYNNEI. The germline V and J ends were trimmed by 2 bases and 5 bases, with 18 bases remaining between them. The CDR3 sequence is 16 residues long.

The V call is TRBV7-9, the J call TRBJ2-7; TRBD1 might be the D (5 bases). Between the trimmed V and J ends, which lost 5 bases and 3 bases, there was a span of 14 bases. CDR3 length: 14 amino acids. Germline V gene data show CDR1 as SEHNR and CDR2 as FQNEAQ (reference sequence). The CDR3 coding sequence is TGTGCCAGCAGCAACTTCCCCAGGGTCTACGAGCAGTACTTC. Its translation is CASSNFPRVYEQYF.

This chain uses TRBV24-1 with TRBJ1-2; D is uncertain. This CDR3 has 12 residues. In germline, CDR1 is KGHDR, CDR2 SFDVKD. V was pared by 5 bases and J by 4 bases, with 7 bases between. The CDR3 DNA reads as TGTGCCACCAGTGTTGGGAGCTATGGCTACACCTTC. Translated, it gives CATSVGSYGYTF.

This chain uses TRBV21-1 with TRBJ1-2; no check of the table's D call, TRBD1, against the DNA was made. TRBV21-1 is a pseudogene. This CDR3 is 15 amino acids long. The CDR3 coding sequence is TGTGCCAGCTTTGGACAGCCTTCGGGCTACTATGGCTACACCTTC. Translation: CASFGQPSGYYGYTF.

The rearrangement uses TRBV18 and TRBJ2-5; 11 bases map to TRBD2. V shed 4 bases and J 2 bases; nucleotides not matched to a gene: 12. There are 18 residues in the CDR3. Germline V lookup: CDR1 KGHSH, CDR2 LQKENI. CDR3 nucleotides: TGTGCCAGCTCACACGTTCGAGTAGCGGGAGGGCCTCAAGAGACCCAGTACTTC. Amino acid sequence: CASSHVRVAGGPQETQYF. Looking up the rest from reference TRBV18 and TRBJ2-5 gives the full variable domain: NAGVMQNPRHLVRRRGQEARLRCSPMKGHSHVYWYRQLPEEGLKFMVYLQKENIIDESGMPKERFSAEFPKEGPSILRIQQVVRGDSAAYFCASSHVRVAGGPQETQYFGPGTRLLVL.

This rearrangement joins TRBV7-8 to TRBJ1-1, with TRBD1 matching 7 bases. CDR3 size: 15 residues. CDR1 and CDR2 from the germline V gene are SGHVS and FQNEAQ. Trimming at V came to 3 bases and at J to 5 bases, leaving 9 bases not matched to a gene. CDR3: CASSLDLTGNTEAFF. CDR3 DNA sequence: TGTGCCAGCAGCTTGGACCTGACAGGGAATACTGAAGCTTTCTTT.

The chain uses TRBV27 and TRBJ2-3; 12 bases are shared with TRBD2. From germline, CDR1 is MNHEY and CDR2 SMNVEV (reference sequence). This CDR3 is built from 16 residues. The V segment lost 4 bases and the J segment 2 bases; nucleotides outside the gene matches: 4. The CDR3 protein is CASSSTSGGYTDTQYF. CDR3 bases: TGTGCCAGCAGTTCGACTAGCGGGGGATACACAGATACGCAGTATTTT.

The sample holds a few counts of this clone. The chain carries TRBV7-9 and TRBJ1-5, with a possible D match to TRBD1 (6 bases). The V and J ends lost 4 bases and 5 bases respectively, with 15 bases between them. CDR3 size: 15 residues. CDR1 SEHNR and CDR2 FQNEAQ come from the germline V gene (reference sequence). The CDR3 DNA follows: TGTGCCAGCAGCTCGAGCACAGGGACGGATCAGCCCCAGCATTTT. Translation: CASSSSTGTDQPQHF.

This chain joins TRBV27 and TRBJ1-1, with 8 bases matching TRBD1. V trimming: 5 bases; J trimming: 3 bases; junction bases outside the gene matches: 11. In germline, CDR1 is MNHEY, CDR2 SMNVEV (reference sequence). The CDR3 is 16 residues long. CDR3 in amino acids: CASSPYDRGRDTEAFF. Here the CDR3 DNA reads TGTGCCAGCAGTCCATATGACAGGGGAAGGGACACTGAAGCTTTCTTT.

The genes are TRBV28 and TRBJ1-1, with D uncertain. V dropped 7 bases and J dropped 1 base, with 4 bases sitting between them. The CDR3 runs to 11 residues. Germline V CDR1 and CDR2: MDHEN, SYDVKM. The CDR3 DNA reads as TGTGCCAGCATCAGGAACACTGAAGCTTTCTTT. Translated: CASIRNTEAFF.

CDR3 sequence reads: CASSQNSNQPQHF. Written as DNA, the CDR3 is TGTGCCAGCAGTCAAAATAGCAATCAGCCCCAGCATTTT. The rearrangement joins TRBV12-3 or TRBV12-4 to TRBJ1-5, with no clear D. Trimming shortened V by 5 bases and J by 0 bases, and 5 bases separated the two germline ends. CDR3 length equals 13 residues.

This clone was seen only once. The chain combines TRBV19 with TRBJ2-6, with D uncertain. Germline V gene data show CDR1 as LNHDA and CDR2 as SQIVND (reference sequence). The CDR3 has 14 amino acids. Trimming removed 11 bases at V and 0 bases at J, with 11 bases between. The CDR3 sequence: CAAHGGSGANVLTF. The CDR3 region has the DNA TGTGCCGCCCACGGTGGCTCTGGGGCCAACGTCCTGACTTTC.

This clone was counted a few times. J is TRBJ2-3 and V is TRBV2, with 7 positions matching TRBD2. The ends lost 6 bases at V and 1 base at J; junction bases unmatched: 7. The CDR3 runs to 15 residues. Per germline, CDR1 SNHLY and CDR2 FYNNEI. DNA of the CDR3: TGTGCCAGCAGCATAAAGCGGGGAGGCACAGATACGCAGTATTTT. This translates into CASSIKRGGTDTQYF.

The genes are TRBV29-1 and TRBJ2-7, with a weak D call TRBD1 (6 bases). Trimming stripped 4 bases from V and 2 bases from J, with 12 bases between. The CDR3 sequence is 13 residues long. From germline, CDR1 is SQVTM and CDR2 ANQGSEA. The CDR3 sequence is CSVGRGPAYEQYF. CDR3 in DNA: TGCAGCGTTGGCAGGGGTCCTGCCTACGAGCAGTACTTC.

V usage is TRBV9 and J usage is TRBJ2-3, with 7 nucleotides matching TRBD1. The V gene's germline CDR1 is SGDLS and CDR2 YYNGEE. After removal of 3 bases from V and 4 bases from J, the junction contained 8 bases not matched to a gene. CDR3 size: 15 residues. CDR3 amino acids: CASSASDRYADTQYF. CDR3 nucleotide sequence: TGTGCCAGCAGCGCCTCGGACAGGTACGCAGATACGCAGTATTTT.

The chain has TRBV11-3 and TRBJ2-3; possible D gene TRBD2, 7 bases. The CDR3 is 16 residues long. Germline-derived CDR1 and CDR2 are SGHNT and YENEEA. The V end lost 3 bases, the J end lost 3 bases, and 16 bases lay between the germline ends. The CDR3 is CASSFGTLGGTDTQYF. The CDR3 bases are TGTGCCAGCAGCTTTGGGACACTGGGGGGGACAGATACGCAGTATTTT.

The chain is built from TRBV11-3 and TRBJ2-7; 7 bases line up with TRBD2. This CDR3 contains 16 residues. V shed 5 bases and J 0 bases; nucleotides not matched to a gene: 10. CDR1 and CDR2 from the germline V gene are SGHNT and YENEEA. CDR3 loop: CASSQRSGSSSYEQYF. CDR3 in DNA: TGTGCCAGCAGCCAACGTAGCGGGTCAAGCTCCTACGAGCAGTACTTC.

The chain recombines TRBV27 with TRBJ1-1; D is perhaps TRBD1 (5 bases). CDR1 and CDR2 (germline): MNHEY, SMNVEV (reference sequence). This CDR3 region has 15 residues. Between the trimmed V and J ends, which lost 0 bases and 4 bases, there was a span of 12 bases. DNA for the CDR3: TGTGCCAGCAGTTTATCATTCTTCGGGGGCACTGAAGCTTTCTTT. This encodes CASSLSFFGGTEAFF.

The rearrangement links TRBV28 to TRBJ1-6, with 7 bases identical to TRBD1. Trimming at V came to 8 bases and at J to 3 bases, leaving 7 bases not matched to a gene. Germline V CDR1 and CDR2: MDHEN, SYDVKM. This CDR3 is built from 15 residues. The DNA of the CDR3 is TGTGCCAGCGGACCAAGACAGGGCTATAATTCACCCCTCCACTTT. Translation: CASGPRQGYNSPLHF.